Each of the 17 T cell receptor beta chains below was sequenced from the same sample in a study of T cells in Graves' hyperthyroidism and ophthalmopathy. Amplification targeted TCR beta CDR3 regions from RNA transcripts. An initial round of RT-PCR targeting the TCR CDR3 relied on the HTBI primer set. TCRdb redid the calling of the multiplex PCR reads with MiXCR, one entry per CDR3 protein. The sample consists of some 380,000 distinct CDR3 sequences, 13% of them appearing once. Sequencing was performed on blood. The receptors were sampled from a man between 25 and 39 years old with Graves' hyperthyroidism that later progressed to Graves' ophthalmopathy.

V and J are TRBV5-6 and TRBJ1-2; TRBD1 agrees at 7 bases. In germline, CDR1 is SGHDT, CDR2 YYEEEE. V trimming: 0 bases; J trimming: 4 bases; junction bases outside the gene matches: 9. The CDR3 loop spans 16 amino acids. CDR3 in DNA: TGTGCCAGCAGCTTGGCCCAACAGGGGACGGGCTATGGCTACACCTTC. It yields the protein CASSLAQQGTGYGYTF.

The chain combines TRBV19 with TRBJ1-5; 8 bases align to TRBD1. Per the germline V gene, CDR1 is LNHDA and CDR2 is SQIVND (reference sequence). This CDR3 comprises 16 residues. V was clipped by 1 base and J by 6 bases; unmatched bases: 8. The CDR3 DNA follows: TGTGCCAGTAGTATAGTGTGGGCAGGGGGCGGTCAGCCCCAGCATTTT. Its translation is CASSIVWAGGGQPQHF.

This clonotype was found many times. The chain's CDR3 is CASSLSGGYQETQYF. CDR3 DNA sequence: TGTGCCAGCAGTTTAAGCGGGGGGTACCAAGAGACCCAGTACTTC. This rearrangement joins TRBV6-1 to TRBJ2-5; 9 bases line up with TRBD2. This CDR3 spans 15 amino acids. V was clipped by 5 bases and J by 0 bases; unmatched bases: 4. From germline, CDR1 is MNHNS and CDR2 SASEGT.

This clonotype occurred many times. V usage is TRBV5-1 and J usage is TRBJ2-3; 8 bases are a match to TRBD1. This CDR3 contains 15 residues. The V segment lost 5 bases and the J segment 6 bases; nucleotides outside the gene matches: 11. Germline values: CDR1 SGHRS, CDR2 YFSETQ. The CDR3, as DNA: TGCGCCAGCAGTCAACGACAGGGGATGAGGGATACGCAGTATTTT. Its protein product is CASSQRQGMRDTQYF. The full variable domain, its missing parts supplied by reference TRBV5-1 and TRBJ2-3, is KAGVTQTPRYLIKTRGQQVTLSCSPISGHRSVSWYQQTPGQGLQFLFEYFSETQRNKGNFPGRFSGRQFSNSRSEMNVSTLELGDSALYLCASSQRQGMRDTQYFGPGTRLTVL.

This clonotype appeared many times. J is TRBJ2-1 and V is TRBV11-2; 9 bases are a match to TRBD2. There are 17 residues in the CDR3. CDR1 is SGHAT, CDR2 FQNNGV, per germline. V shed 1 base, J shed 3 bases, and the junction held 7 bases outside the gene matches. CDR3 bases: TGTGCCAGCAGCTTAGTCTACCCACTAGCGGGCTACAATGAGCAGTTCTTC. Translated, it gives CASSLVYPLAGYNEQFF. Full variable domain (rest looked up from reference TRBV11-2 and TRBJ2-1): EAGVAQSPRYKIIEKRQSVAFWCNPISGHATLYWYQQILGQGPKLLIQFQNNGVVDDSQLPKDRFSAERLKGVDSTLKIQPAKLEDSAVYLCASSLVYPLAGYNEQFFGPGTRLTVL.

In this sample, this clonotype turned up many times. V gene TRBV12-3 or TRBV12-4 combines with J gene TRBJ1-6, with D maybe TRBD1 (6 bases). The CDR3 has 16 residues. The V and J ends lost 6 bases and 7 bases respectively, with 19 bases between them. The DNA of the CDR3 is TGTGCCAGCAGACCCTCGGCCCAGGGGAGGAATTCACCCCTCCACTTT. This gives the protein CASRPSAQGRNSPLHF.

V gene TRBV6-1 combines with J gene TRBJ2-7, with D possibly matching TRBD1 (5 bases). This CDR3 is built from 11 residues. V dropped 6 bases and J dropped 8 bases, with 11 bases sitting between them. In germline, CDR1 is MNHNS, CDR2 SASEGT. The CDR3 nucleotides are TGTGCCAGCAGGGGCCTGGGGCAGCAGTACTTC. This gives the protein CASRGLGQQYF.

Comments on this clonotype: A much larger clone differs by one base, so this may be a read error. The missing conserved phenylalanine or tryptophan at the end of this CDR3 makes a read error likely. The chain couples TRBV12-3 or TRBV12-4 to TRBJ1-6, with D hard to call. The CDR3 has 14 residues. Trimming removed 3 bases at V and 9 bases at J, with 12 bases between. CDR3 nucleotides: TGTGCCAGCAGTTTTGGCGGGAGCGGTTCACCCCTCCACCTT. It yields the protein CASSFGGSGSPLHL.

This clonotype came up many times. The chain joins TRBV19 to TRBJ1-2; D is perhaps TRBD1 (6 bases). Germline CDR1 is LNHDA and CDR2 is SQIVND (reference sequence). V lost 5 bases and J lost 5, with 18 bases in between. This CDR3 has 15 amino acids. This CDR3 is CASSPADRPGYGYTF. CDR3 coding DNA: TGTGCCAGTAGTCCGGCCGACAGGCCCGGGTATGGCTACACCTTC.

This clonotype was counted once. V and J are TRBV4-1 and TRBJ2-3, with D possibly being TRBD2 (7 bases). V was shortened by 0 bases and J by 2 bases, with 15 bases between the two germline ends. Germline values: CDR1 MGHRA, CDR2 YSYEKL. This CDR3 is 17 amino acids long. CDR3 DNA: TGCGCCAGCAGCCAAGATTTAACGGGGGGCCCCACAGATACGCAGTATTTT. This sequence encodes CASSQDLTGGPTDTQYF.

CDR3 nucleotides: TGTGCCAGCAGCCATACCCTGCGTAGCACCGGGGAGCTGTTTTTT. Translation: CASSHTLRSTGELFF. The gene calls are TRBV27 and TRBJ2-2; no firm D call. The CDR3 runs to 15 residues. V shed 6 bases and J shed 4 bases, with 15 bases lying between them. Germline CDR1 and CDR2: MNHEY and SMNVEV (reference sequence).

This clonotype was observed a handful of times. The rearrangement links TRBV28 to TRBJ2-4; D not resolved. V lost 5 bases to trimming and J lost 2 bases, with 22 bases between them. CDR1 and CDR2 from the germline V gene are MDHEN and SYDVKM. The CDR3 consists of 18 residues. The CDR3: CASSPMGVNFETKNIQYF. Written as DNA, the CDR3 is TGTGCCAGCAGTCCCATGGGCGTCAATTTTGAGACCAAAAACATTCAGTACTTC.

V and J are TRBV7-9 and TRBJ2-5, with TRBD2 as a possible D gene (6 bases). The CDR3 consists of 14 residues. Germline lookup yields CDR1 SEHNR and CDR2 FQNEAQ (reference sequence). Trimming took off 5 bases at V and 5 bases at J, with 15 bases between the two ends. The CDR3 spells CASSLLGGSETQYF. In DNA, the CDR3 is TGTGCCAGCAGCCTGCTTGGGGGGTCGGAGACCCAGTACTTC.

This clonotype was seen ten or more times. The chain couples TRBV27 to TRBJ1-5; perhaps TRBD1 as D (5 bases). CDR3 length equals 15 residues. The V gene's germline CDR1 is MNHEY and CDR2 SMNVEV (reference sequence). The V end lost 6 bases, the J end lost 4 bases, and 16 bases lay between the germline ends. CDR3 DNA: TGTGCCAGCAGAGACGGGACCGGGGTAAATCAGCCCCAGCATTTT. This codes for CASRDGTGVNQPQHF.

In DNA form, the CDR3 reads TGTGCCAGCAGCTTAGCGCCGGGACAGGGTGATGAAAAACTGTTTTTT. Translating it yields CASSLAPGQGDEKLFF. The chain combines TRBV7-9 with TRBJ1-4; TRBD1 matches at 9 bases. Germline V gene sequence: CDR1 SEHNR, CDR2 FQNEAQ (reference sequence). The ends lost 0 bases at V and 6 bases at J; junction bases unmatched: 5. The CDR3 has 16 residues.

This clonotype came up a few times. The chain is built from TRBV27 and TRBJ2-1, with D perhaps matching TRBD1 (6 bases). The CDR3 contains 15 residues. Germline CDR1 MNHEY, CDR2 SMNVEV (reference sequence). V lost 2 bases and J 2 bases, leaving 10 bases between the germline ends. The CDR3 sequence is CASSLGDIPYNEQFF. The CDR3 nucleotides are TGTGCCAGCAGTTTAGGGGACATTCCCTACAATGAGCAGTTCTTC.

This clonotype turned up a few times. The chain recombines TRBV3-1 with TRBJ2-5, with 8 nucleotides matching TRBD2. The J segment lost 5 bases and the V segment lost 4 bases, leaving 9 bases of the junction unmatched. This CDR3 region has 15 residues. CDR1 and CDR2 (germline): LGHDT, YNNKEL (reference sequence). The CDR3 nucleotides read TGTGCCAGCAGCCGCGGGGGGACGTTAATGGAGACCCAGTACTTC. The encoded protein is CASSRGGTLMETQYF.